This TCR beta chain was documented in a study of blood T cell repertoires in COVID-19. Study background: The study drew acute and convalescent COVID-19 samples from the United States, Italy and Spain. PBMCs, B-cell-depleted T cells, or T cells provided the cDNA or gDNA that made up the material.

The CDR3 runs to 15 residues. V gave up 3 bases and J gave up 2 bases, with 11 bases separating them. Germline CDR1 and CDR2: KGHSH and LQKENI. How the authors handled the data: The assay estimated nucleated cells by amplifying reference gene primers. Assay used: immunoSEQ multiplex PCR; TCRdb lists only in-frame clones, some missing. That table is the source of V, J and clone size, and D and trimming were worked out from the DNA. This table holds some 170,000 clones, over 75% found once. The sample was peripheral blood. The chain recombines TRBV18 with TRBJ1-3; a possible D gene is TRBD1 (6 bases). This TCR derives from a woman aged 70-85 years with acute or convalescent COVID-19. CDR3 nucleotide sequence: TGTGCCAGCTCACCGGGGGGGCCAGCTGGAAACACCATATATTTT. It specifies CASSPGGPAGNTIYF.